These T cell receptor beta chains were read from a single sample in a study of regulatory T cells in long-lasting Graves disease. TCRdb independently ran MiXCR on the multiplex PCR reads; one entry per CDR3 protein. The sample contains 350,000 to 450,000 distinct CDR3 sequences, less than 25% of which appear only once. The specimen comprised peripheral blood mononuclear cells (PBMCs), sampled when the disease was refractory, from a patient treated with antithyroid drugs. The source of these receptors is a female donor with Graves disease. Each CDR3 is given with its conserved first and last residue. D genes are given only for firm matches. Size is stated for part of the rows, as once, few or many counts, or as a class when the clone is expanded.

V gene	J gene	D gene	clone size	CDR3 DNA	CDR3 protein
TRBV6-2/TRBV6-3	TRBJ1-2	TRBD1	few	TGTGCCAGCAGTAAAGACAGGGGCATTTATGGCTACACCTTC	CASSKDRGIYGYTF
TRBV28	TRBJ1-2	-	many	TGTGCCAGCAGGGCGCCATTGGGACCGCGAATAGGCTACACCTTC	CASRAPLGPRIGYTF
TRBV14	TRBJ2-7	-	-	TGTGCCAGCAGCCAAGGGGCGTCCAGGGGCACCTACGAGCAGTACTTC	CASSQGASRGTYEQYF
TRBV4-3	TRBJ2-7	-	-	TGCGCCAGCAGCCAAGATATTAAGACCTACGAGCAGTACTTC	CASSQDIKTYEQYF
TRBV7-9	TRBJ1-4	-	few	TGTGCCAGCAGCTTCCGGGACGGTAATGAAAAACTGTTTTTT	CASSFRDGNEKLFF
TRBV28	TRBJ2-5	TRBD1	many	TGTGCCAGCAGGACCTTCGGGACAGATCAAGAGACCCAGTACTTC	CASRTFGTDQETQYF
TRBV24-1	TRBJ2-7	-	-	TGTGCCACCAGTGAGCCGCTTACTGCCGAGCAGTACTTC	CATSEPLTAEQYF
TRBV7-9	TRBJ2-7	-	many	TGTGCCAGCAGCCAAGGACCGTCTTGGGACGAGCAGTACTTC	CASSQGPSWDEQYF
TRBV11-3	TRBJ2-5	TRBD2	-	TGTGCCAGCTTTCAGCGGGAGGAAGAGACCCAGTACTTC	CASFQREEETQYF
TRBV7-9	TRBJ2-1	TRBD1	few	TGTGCCAGCAGCTTAAGAGGGACAGGTTCAGGTGAGCAGTTCTTC	CASSLRGTGSGEQFF
TRBV7-2	TRBJ1-6	-	many	TGTGCCAGCAGCTTAGATGCCGCGAGGAATTCACCCCTCCACTTT	CASSLDAARNSPLHF
TRBV19	TRBJ2-7	-	few	TGTGCCAGTGGTACGGGAACCTACGAGCAGTACTTC	CASGTGTYEQYF
TRBV5-4	TRBJ1-2	TRBD1	few	TGTGCCAGCAGCCTCTGGACAGGGCTGAGCTACACCTTC	CASSLWTGLSYTF
TRBV6-9	TRBJ2-7	TRBD2	-	TGTGCCAGCAGTTACTATGCGGGAGGAAAAACCTACGAGCAGTACTTC	CASSYYAGGKTYEQYF
TRBV11-2	TRBJ2-1	TRBD2	-	TGTGCCAGCGACAATATACTAGCGGGAGGGCCCAATGAGCAGTTCTTC	CASDNILAGGPNEQFF
TRBV29-1	TRBJ1-1	-	-	TGCAGCGTTGACTTGGCAGTCAGGGGAACTGAAGCTTTCTTT	CSVDLAVRGTEAFF
TRBV7-9	TRBJ2-7	-	-	TGTGCCAGCAGACATCCGGGACACCGGGGGGACGAGCAGTACTTC	CASRHPGHRGDEQYF
TRBV5-5	TRBJ2-5	-	-	TGTGCCAGCCGAGGGCGGTCCCAAGAGACCCAGTACTTC	CASRGRSQETQYF
TRBV20-1	TRBJ2-2	-	-	TGCAGTGCTAATCGTTGGGACACCGGGGAGCTGTTTTTT	CSANRWDTGELFF
TRBV2	TRBJ1-1	-	many	TGTGCCAGCATCACCAGGGGCTCAAACACTGAAGCTTTCTTT	CASITRGSNTEAFF
TRBV7-2	TRBJ2-3	-	-	TGTGCCAGCAGCTTTAAGAGCACAGATACGCAGTATTTT	CASSFKSTDTQYF
TRBV6-1	TRBJ2-7	-	-	TGTGCCAGCAGTGAGGGCACAGCCCCCGGACGGTCCTACGAGCAGTACTTC	CASSEGTAPGRSYEQYF
TRBV18	TRBJ1-1	TRBD1	-	TGTGCCAGCTCACCAAGGGCCGGACAGGGGAACACTGAAGCTTTCTTT	CASSPRAGQGNTEAFF
TRBV30	TRBJ1-2	-	many	TGTGCCTGGAACACAGGGAGGTATGATGGCTACACCTTC	CAWNTGRYDGYTF
TRBV28	TRBJ1-1	-	many	TGTGCCAGCAGTTTATTCGGGGTTTTACCTGAAGCTTTCTTT	CASSLFGVLPEAFF
TRBV29-1	TRBJ1-2	-	many	TGCAGCGTTGACGAGGGATTGAGGGGCTACACCTTC	CSVDEGLRGYTF
TRBV6-2/TRBV6-3	TRBJ1-2	TRBD1	many	TGTGCCAGCAGTTACCTGACAGGGAAGTGCTACACCTTC	CASSYLTGKCYTF